This T cell receptor (beta chain) was sequenced during a study of T-cell memory formation after mild COVID-19. J gave up 4 bases and V 1 base, and 9 bases lay outside the gene matches. The CDR3 consists of 17 residues. CDR1 is SGHTA and CDR2 is FQGNSA in the germline V gene. This clonotype has just a few counts. One entry per CDR3 protein results from TCRdb running MiXCR on the 5' RACE reads. Of roughly 350,000 distinct CDR3 sequences in the sample, around 21% were seen once. This chain joins TRBV7-2 and TRBJ2-3; 9 bases line up with TRBD2. This receptor was obtained from an adult woman who had mild COVID-19 (a few samples of this study predate the infection). Cell type and time point are not known. Specimen: PBMCs or a T cell subset sorted from them (not recorded which). The CDR3 region is CASSLGGLAGISDTQYF. The CDR3 DNA follows: TGTGCCAGCAGCTTAGGAGGGCTAGCGGGGATATCAGATACGCAGTATTTT.